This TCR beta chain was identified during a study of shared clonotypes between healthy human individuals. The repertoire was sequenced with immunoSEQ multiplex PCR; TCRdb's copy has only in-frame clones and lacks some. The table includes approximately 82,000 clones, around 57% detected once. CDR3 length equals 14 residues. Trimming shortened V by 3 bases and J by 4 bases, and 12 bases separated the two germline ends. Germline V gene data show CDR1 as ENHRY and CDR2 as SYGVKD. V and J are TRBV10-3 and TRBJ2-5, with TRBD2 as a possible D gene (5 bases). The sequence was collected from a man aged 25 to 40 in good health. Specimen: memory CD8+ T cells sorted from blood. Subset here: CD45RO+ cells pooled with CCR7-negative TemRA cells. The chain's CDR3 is CAISDPSQAETQYF. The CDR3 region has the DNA TGTGCCATCAGTGACCCTAGCCAGGCAGAGACCCAGTACTTC.